The rows below give T cell receptor beta chains drawn from one sample of a study of T cells in localized non-small cell lung cancer. Produced via immunoSEQ multiplex PCR; TCRdb's table is partial and in-frame only. The repertoire holds around 35,000 clones, with approximately 93% as singletons. The sample in question was peripheral blood, obtained before any cancer treatment. Every receptor here comes from a female donor of 60 years or more with stage I lung adenocarcinoma. The CDR3 runs from the conserved cysteine through the conserved F or W. Clone size is not always given. Where it is, it says once, few, many or a class for expanded clones.

TRBV5-1,TRBJ2-4,once,CASSFRLAAGTKNIQYF
TRBV5-1,TRBJ1-5,few,CASSLGDRGQPQHF
TRBV4-3,TRBJ2-3,NA,CASSQEAGDAQYF
TRBV7-3,TRBJ2-7,NA,CASSPRTSGYEQYF
TRBV6-5,TRBJ1-3,NA,CASSRQATSGNTIYF
TRBV28,TRBJ2-3,NA,CASSLDRGADTQYF
TRBV14,TRBJ1-4,NA,CASSQSTGRYEKLFF
TRBV27,TRBJ1-1,NA,CASYQPRTGLRTEAFF
TRBV19,TRBJ2-1,NA,CASSIDPAGRDEQFF
TRBV11-2,TRBJ2-7,NA,CASSLDARSYEQYF
TRBV7-2,TRBJ1-4,NA,CASSPGQGRGEKLFF
TRBV7-2,TRBJ2-5,NA,CASSRGSGSWETQYF
TRBV5-1,TRBJ1-4,NA,CASSLGDSNEKLFF
TRBV7-2,TRBJ2-3,once,CASSFGGADTQYF
TRBV19,TRBJ2-2,NA,CASSMSGTGELFF
TRBV2,TRBJ2-7,NA,CASSASSYEQYF
TRBV9,TRBJ2-1,once,CASSVRFGGTHNEQFF
TRBV11-3,TRBJ2-5,NA,CASSRLAGASRETQYF
TRBV30,TRBJ2-5,NA,CAWSVPEGGPRETQYF
TRBV28,TRBJ2-5,NA,CASRGDWYQETQYF
TRBV6-5,TRBJ1-1,once,CASSSPGLNTEAFF
TRBV19,TRBJ1-5,NA,CATRSDRYNQPQHF
TRBV18,TRBJ2-2,NA,CASSPPLLAITGELFF
TRBV6-5,TRBJ2-7,NA,CASSYSLQASYEQYF